Presented here are 14 T cell receptor beta chains from one specimen sequenced in a study of somatic mutations in T cells in chronic GVHD. Repertoires were generated with immunoSEQ multiplex PCR, while TCRdb's copy carries only in-frame clones and drops some. The table lists under 2,000 clones, roughly three fifths of them singletons. Sequenced sample: CD8+ T cells from blood. The receptor source for this set is a male patient aged 45 to 59 with chronic graft-versus-host disease. The T cells may partly be graft donor cells.

In its sample, this clone was seen a few times. It is likely a read error: a sequence one base away is far more abundant. Within the sample, other DNA sequences also encode this same CDR3. This chain uses TRBV7-9 with TRBJ2-7; 8 bases agree with TRBD1. Germline lookup yields CDR1 SEHNR and CDR2 FQNEAQ (reference sequence). The CDR3 sequence is 16 residues long. Unmatched junction bases numbered 13, after V lost 9 bases and J lost 0 bases. The CDR3 here is CASSGLTGASSYEQYF. DNA of the CDR3: TGTGCCAGTAGCGGCCTGACAGGGGCAAGCTCCTACGAGCAGTACTTC.

The chain carries TRBV6-1 and TRBJ2-5; 7 bases are a match to TRBD1. The end of the DNA aligns better with TRBJ2-7, so the J call may be wrong. This CDR3 comprises 13 residues. Germline CDR1 is MNHNS and CDR2 is SASEGT. The CDR3: CAIRDSLSYEQYF. CDR3 DNA: TGTGCCATCAGGGACAGCTTGTCGTACGAGCAGTACTTC.

V gene TRBV5-4 combines with J gene TRBJ2-7, with D possibly matching TRBD2 (6 bases). The germline V and J ends were trimmed by 7 bases and 7 bases, with 15 bases remaining between them. This CDR3 is 12 amino acids long. Germline V gives CDR1 SGHNT, CDR2 YYREEE (reference sequence). The CDR3: CASRDLRGEQYF. The CDR3 DNA reads TGTGCCAGCCGGGACCTCCGGGGGGAGCAGTACTTC.

A word on this clone: Germline is not matched at one junction end, which may reflect a read error. Other DNA sequences from this sample encode an identical CDR3 as well. The J gene is TRBJ2-7, the V gene TRBV15; possible D gene TRBD1, 6 bases. The CDR3 runs to 13 residues. Germline lookup yields CDR1 LNHNV and CDR2 YYDKDF (reference sequence). For the CDR3, the DNA is TGCGCCACCAGCGGCGGACAGAACAGTGAGCAGTACTTC. Its translation: CATSGGQNSEQYF.

V and J are TRBV6-6 and TRBJ2-7; TRBD1 aligns across 10 bases. The germline gives CDR1 MNHNY, CDR2 SVGAGI (reference sequence). V shed 6 bases, J shed 3 bases, and the junction held 5 bases outside the gene matches. This CDR3 is built from 14 residues. CDR3 amino acids: CASSPGQGCYEQYF. As DNA, the CDR3 is TGTGCCAGCAGCCCGGGACAGGGGTGCTACGAGCAGTACTTC.

V is TRBV7-9 and J is TRBJ2-7, with D possibly TRBD2 on 7 matching bases. The CDR3 has 16 residues. Germline-derived CDR1 and CDR2 are SEHNR and FQNEAQ (reference sequence). V lost 5 bases to trimming and J lost 5 bases, with 22 bases between them. In DNA form, the CDR3 reads TGTGCCAGCAGCCCCCCCTTCGGGAGGACAGTAAACGAGCAGTACTTC. As protein: CASSPPFGRTVNEQYF.

This clone was recorded a few times. The gene calls are TRBV5-5 and TRBJ1-2, with TRBD1 identical over 7 bases. This CDR3 contains 12 residues. The J segment lost 14 bases and the V segment lost 2 bases, leaving 9 bases of the junction unmatched. Germline V gene sequence: CDR1 SGHKS, CDR2 YYEKEE (reference sequence). CDR3 region: CASSLGGSGATF. DNA for the CDR3: TGTGCCAGCAGCTTAGGGGGCAGTGGGGCTACCTTC.

This chain links TRBV7-6 with TRBJ2-7; 11 nucleotides line up with TRBD1. CDR3 length: 15 amino acids. Germline CDR1 reads SGHVS; CDR2 reads FNYEAQ. Losses at the gene ends were 1 base for V and 6 bases for J; bases not matched to a gene: 5. The chain's CDR3 is CASSLGSGTGGEQYF. The CDR3 DNA is TGTGCCAGCAGCTTAGGATCCGGGACAGGGGGCGAGCAGTACTTC.

The chain joins TRBV6-4 to TRBJ1-6; a weak D match, TRBD1 (6 bases). Trimming took off 6 bases at V and 7 bases at J, with 10 bases between the two ends. The length of the CDR3 is 13 residues. Germline assignment: CDR1 MRHNA and CDR2 SNTAGT. The chain's CDR3 is CASRAQGNSPLHF. DNA of the CDR3: TGTGCCAGCAGGGCACAGGGAAATTCACCCCTCCACTTT.

The chain combines TRBV14 with TRBJ2-7; 7 positions agree with TRBD1. This CDR3 is 13 amino acids long. V shed 5 bases and J 7 bases; nucleotides not matched to a gene: 8. Germline lookup yields CDR1 SGHDN and CDR2 FVKESK. CDR3 loop: CASSGDSLGEQYF. The CDR3 DNA reads as TGTGCCAGCAGCGGGGACAGCTTGGGGGAGCAGTACTTC.

Here the CDR3 reads CASSFGQGNGYTF. The DNA for the CDR3 is TGTGCCAGCAGCTTTGGACAGGGAAACGGCTACACCTTC. V usage is TRBV11-3 and J usage is TRBJ1-2; 8 nucleotides match TRBD1. Trimming removed 3 bases from V and 8 bases from J; junction bases left unmatched: 5. CDR3 length equals 13 residues. The V gene's germline CDR1 is SGHNT and CDR2 YENEEA.

The chain is built from TRBV16 and TRBJ1-1; no reliable D call. The V gene lost 4 bases and the J gene lost 1 base, with 7 bases spanning the gap. Germline loops: CDR1 KGHSY, CDR2 FQNENV. The CDR3 totals 13 residues. The CDR3 here is CASSRTQNTEAFF. In nucleotides, the CDR3 is TGTGCCAGCAGCCGCACTCAGAACACTGAAGCTTTCTTT.

The V call is TRBV5-6, the J call TRBJ1-1; 8 bases line up with TRBD1. The CDR3 runs to 16 residues. From germline, CDR1 is SGHDT and CDR2 YYEEEE. J was trimmed by 5 bases and V by 2 bases; bases with no gene match: 11. The chain's CDR3 is CASSFGPQGARTEAFF. CDR3 in DNA: TGTGCCAGCAGCTTCGGTCCCCAGGGGGCTCGGACTGAAGCTTTCTTT.

About this clone: This probably arose from a read error, given a far larger clone one base away. The chain employs TRBV6-5 and TRBJ2-7, with 8 positions matching TRBD1. V dropped 3 bases and J dropped 7; count of bases not matched to a gene: 11. Germline lookup yields CDR1 MNHEY and CDR2 SVGAGI. This CDR3 spans 15 amino acids. DNA for the CDR3: TGTGCCAGCAGTTATACAGGGGGGTTCCAGGGTGAGCAGTACTTC. Protein: CASSYTGGFQGEQYF.